These T cell receptor beta chains were read from a single sample in a study of T cell repertoires in cytomegalovirus infection. TCRdb processed the reads anew with MiXCR; each CDR3 protein has one entry. The profile shows 200,000 to 250,000 distinct CDR3 sequences, roughly two fifths of them singletons. No cognate antigen is known for these TCRs. The input for sequencing was CD8+ T cells from cultured PBMCs, taken from culture after CMV antigen stimulation. These receptor sequences come from a human donor in good health (CMV status not recorded). Some clones in this sample may be carry-over from other donors' samples. Each CDR3 is given with its conserved first and last residue. D genes are given only for firm matches. Expanded clones get a size class; other rows say once, few or many, or leave the size out.

clone_size | j_call | d_call | v_call | cdr3_aa | cdr3_nt
few | TRBJ1-2 | NA | TRBV24-1 | CATSENSNYGYTF | TGTGCCACCAGTGAGAACAGCAACTATGGCTACACCTTC
NA | TRBJ2-1 | NA | TRBV28 | CASSPPLQARLGDEQFF | TGTGCCAGCAGTCCGCCCCTACAGGCCCGTTTAGGGGATGAGCAGTTCTTC
NA | TRBJ1-1 | NA | TRBV3-1 | CASSQEFGVSTEAFF | TGTGCCAGCAGCCAAGAATTCGGGGTTAGCACTGAAGCTTTCTTT
NA | TRBJ2-3 | TRBD1 | TRBV2 | CASSLRDRESDTQYF | TGTGCCAGCAGTCTCCGGGACAGGGAATCAGATACGCAGTATTTT
few | TRBJ2-3 | NA | TRBV25-1 | CASSELTDKSTDTQYF | TGTGCCAGCAGTGAATTGACGGACAAGTCCACAGATACGCAGTATTTT
many | TRBJ2-5 | NA | TRBV7-6 | CASSLQTLRETQYF | TGTGCCAGCAGCTTACAGACTCTTCGAGAGACCCAGTACTTC
few | TRBJ2-2 | TRBD2 | TRBV19 | CASSRARWASGSEPNTGELFF | TGTGCCAGTAGTAGAGCCAGGTGGGCTAGCGGGAGCGAACCGAACACCGGGGAGCTGTTTTTT
NA | TRBJ2-7 | TRBD1 | TRBV10-3 | CATLGQGSWLHEQYF | TGTGCCACCCTGGGACAGGGATCATGGTTGCACGAGCAGTACTTC
NA | TRBJ2-1 | TRBD2 | TRBV28 | CASSVGVAGAGEQFF | TGTGCCAGCAGCGTGGGGGTAGCGGGAGCAGGTGAGCAGTTCTTC
NA | TRBJ2-1 | NA | TRBV7-8 | CASSSSPQAGPYNEQFF | TGTGCCAGCAGCTCCAGCCCTCAAGCGGGCCCTTACAATGAGCAGTTCTTC
many | TRBJ1-4 | NA | TRBV7-8 | CASSLALVGLNEKLFF | TGTGCCAGCAGCTTAGCGCTAGTAGGACTGAATGAAAAACTGTTTTTT
NA | TRBJ2-1 | TRBD2 | TRBV6-1 | CASSDWTSGTSYNEQFF | TGTGCCAGCAGTGATTGGACTAGCGGGACCTCCTACAATGAGCAGTTCTTC
few | TRBJ1-1 | NA | TRBV7-8 | CASSLDPRGGTEAFF | TGTGCCAGCAGCTTAGACCCCAGAGGGGGTACTGAAGCTTTCTTT
NA | TRBJ1-2 | NA | TRBV27 | CASKGTESVYTF | TGTGCCAGCAAGGGGACCGAGAGTGTCTACACCTTC
few | TRBJ2-7 | TRBD1 | TRBV12-3/TRBV12-4 | CASSHDRGAYEQYF | TGTGCCAGCAGCCACGACAGGGGAGCCTACGAGCAGTACTTC
few | TRBJ1-5 | NA | TRBV7-9 | CASSYGENQPQHF | TGTGCCAGCAGCTATGGGGAGAATCAGCCCCAGCATTTT
NA | TRBJ1-1 | NA | TRBV19 | CASSKETILGGTEAFF | TGTGCCAGTAGTAAGGAGACTATCCTGGGGGGCACTGAAGCTTTCTTT
few | TRBJ2-6 | NA | TRBV28 | CASMQAGANVLTF | TGTGCCAGCATGCAGGCTGGGGCCAACGTCCTGACTTTC
few | TRBJ2-7 | NA | TRBV5-1 | CASSLYSAHYEQYF | TGCGCCAGCAGCTTGTACAGCGCCCACTACGAGCAGTACTTC
NA | TRBJ2-2 | NA | TRBV6-1 | CASSGRVSNTGELFF | TGTGCCAGCAGTGGGAGGGTATCGAACACCGGGGAGCTGTTTTTT
NA | TRBJ1-5 | TRBD1 | TRBV7-3 | CASSGDRAGNQPQHF | TGTGCCAGCAGCGGGGACAGGGCTGGCAATCAGCCCCAGCATTTT
NA | TRBJ2-1 | TRBD2 | TRBV7-9 | CATPGTSGGPRRRDNEQFF | TGTGCGACTCCCGGGACTAGCGGGGGTCCTAGGAGGAGGGACAATGAGCAGTTCTTC
few | TRBJ2-1 | NA | TRBV7-8 | CASSDPGTHHYNEQFF | TGTGCCAGCAGTGATCCCGGGACCCATCACTACAATGAGCAGTTCTTC
few | TRBJ2-2 | TRBD2 | TRBV7-9 | CASSDTSDGELFF | TGTGCCAGCAGCGACACTAGCGACGGGGAGCTGTTTTTT
NA | TRBJ2-1 | NA | TRBV27 | CASSPGRINEQFF | TGTGCCAGCAGTCCCGGACGCATTAATGAGCAGTTCTTC
NA | TRBJ1-2 | NA | TRBV7-9 | CASTSSVLFYGYTF | TGTGCCAGCACGTCTTCGGTCCTCTTCTATGGCTACACCTTC
NA | TRBJ2-5 | TRBD1 | TRBV27 | CASRPEQGYQETQYF | TGTGCCAGCAGGCCGGAACAGGGGTACCAAGAGACCCAGTACTTC
NA | TRBJ2-5 | NA | TRBV27 | CASSLLGEETQYF | TGTGCCAGCAGTTTACTCGGGGAAGAGACCCAGTACTTC
NA | TRBJ2-1 | TRBD2 | TRBV30 | CAWSVPVAGIGNEQFF | TGTGCCTGGAGTGTACCAGTAGCGGGAATAGGGAATGAGCAGTTCTTC
many | TRBJ2-1 | NA | TRBV6-5 | CASSYPGGDEQFF | TGTGCCAGCAGTTACCCAGGGGGGGACGAGCAGTTCTTC
NA | TRBJ2-2 | TRBD1 | TRBV19 | CASSIGQGYGELFF | TGTGCCAGTAGTATAGGACAGGGTTACGGGGAGCTGTTTTTT
NA | TRBJ2-5 | NA | TRBV29-1 | CSTREADQETQYF | TGCAGCACCAGGGAGGCGGATCAAGAGACCCAGTACTTC
NA | TRBJ2-5 | TRBD1 | TRBV6-6 | CASRGGQGTQETQYF | TGTGCCAGCAGGGGCGGACAGGGGACTCAAGAGACCCAGTACTTC
NA | TRBJ1-5 | NA | TRBV27 | CASSSGSFALPSNQPQHF | TGTGCCAGCAGCTCAGGGAGCTTTGCTCTCCCTAGCAATCAGCCCCAGCATTTT
few | TRBJ2-1 | TRBD1 | TRBV24-1 | CATSDPGQGPADEQFF | TGTGCCACCAGTGACCCGGGACAGGGACCCGCGGATGAGCAGTTCTTC
NA | TRBJ2-6 | NA | TRBV6-6 | CASKLEGAGANVLTF | TGTGCCAGCAAACTAGAGGGAGCCGGGGCCAACGTCCTGACTTTC
NA | TRBJ2-1 | TRBD2 | TRBV7-3 | CASSPGLAGGQGGNEQFF | TGTGCCAGCAGCCCTGGACTAGCGGGGGGCCAGGGGGGCAATGAGCAGTTCTTC
few | TRBJ2-1 | NA | TRBV11-2 | CASSLVAANEQFF | TGTGCCAGCAGCTTAGTGGCGGCGAATGAGCAGTTCTTC
few | TRBJ2-7 | NA | TRBV6-5 | CASSYQPGLGDYEQYF | TGTGCCAGCAGTTACCAACCGGGACTGGGGGACTACGAGCAGTACTTC
few | TRBJ2-5 | TRBD1 | TRBV11-2 | CASSLENTGEETQYF | TGTGCCAGCAGCCTAGAAAACACAGGGGAAGAGACCCAGTACTTC
NA | TRBJ1-1 | NA | TRBV28 | CASSPTVYSEAFF | TGTGCCAGCAGCCCGACAGTTTACAGTGAAGCTTTCTTT
NA | TRBJ2-3 | TRBD2 | TRBV7-2 | CASSLVLGAGGPRADTQYF | TGTGCCAGCAGCTTAGTTCTCGGAGCGGGAGGGCCCAGGGCAGATACGCAGTATTTT
NA | TRBJ2-3 | NA | TRBV6-8 | CASAATGGHTDTQYF | TGTGCCAGCGCAGCGACAGGAGGTCACACAGATACGCAGTATTTT
few | TRBJ2-1 | NA | TRBV6-1 | CASSPPMSSYNEQFF | TGTGCCAGCAGTCCCCCCATGAGCTCCTACAATGAGCAGTTCTTC
few | TRBJ2-3 | NA | TRBV19 | CATEGRSTDTQYF | TGTGCCACGGAGGGACGGAGCACAGATACGCAGTATTTT
NA | TRBJ2-1 | TRBD1 | TRBV25-1 | CASSEGQGTNNEQFF | TGTGCCAGCAGTGAGGGACAGGGGACAAACAATGAGCAGTTCTTC
NA | TRBJ2-1 | TRBD2 | TRBV7-3 | CASSLNRLAGGQYNEQFF | TGTGCCAGCAGCTTAAATCGTCTAGCGGGAGGACAATACAATGAGCAGTTCTTC
NA | TRBJ2-3 | TRBD1 | TRBV2 | CASSKTGQGATDTQYF | TGTGCCAGCAGTAAAACTGGACAGGGGGCGACAGATACGCAGTATTTT
NA | TRBJ1-2 | NA | TRBV12-3/TRBV12-4 | CASSPEGYGYTF | TGTGCCAGCAGTCCGGAGGGCTATGGCTACACCTTC
few | TRBJ2-1 | NA | TRBV7-9 | CASSLRENEQFF | TGTGCCAGCAGCCTCAGGGAGAATGAGCAGTTCTTC
NA | TRBJ2-1 | NA | TRBV7-4 | CASSLALAAYNEQFF | TGTGCCAGCAGCCTAGCACTAGCAGCTTACAATGAGCAGTTCTTC